This T cell receptor (beta chain) was documented in a study of T cell changes during pregnancy in multiple sclerosis. CDR3 length equals 14 residues. V was trimmed by 6 bases and J by 2 bases, leaving 11 bases between them. The V gene's germline CDR1 is MNHEY and CDR2 SMNVEV (reference sequence). Sequenced by immunoSEQ multiplex PCR; TCRdb stores in-frame clones only, minus some. The table lists roughly 93,000 clones, approximately 92% of them singletons. Source: peripheral blood, taken after pregnancy. The chain couples TRBV27 to TRBJ1-5; no definite D call. This receptor was taken from a female donor with multiple sclerosis, enrolled in a pregnancy study. Here the CDR3 reads CASRPAGGNQPQHF. CDR3 in DNA: TGTGCCAGCAGGCCCGCCGGGGGCAATCAGCCCCAGCATTTT.